Presented here are 24 T cell receptor beta chains from one specimen sequenced in a study of blood T cell repertoires in COVID-19. Repertoires were generated with immunoSEQ multiplex PCR, while TCRdb's copy carries only in-frame clones and drops some. The sample lists 240,000 or so clones; over 75% were seen once. Input material: peripheral blood. The source of these receptors is a man in his thirties or forties who had recovered from COVID-19.

J is TRBJ2-2 and V is TRBV28; no firm D call. This CDR3 contains 14 residues. The ends were cut back, 6 bases at V and 5 bases at J, with 13 bases in the middle. The V gene's germline CDR1 is MDHEN and CDR2 SYDVKM. In DNA form, the CDR3 reads TGTGCCAGCAGCGAAGTCCCAGGAACCGGGGAGCTGTTTTTT. This translates into CASSEVPGTGELFF.

The CDR3 sequence is CAISSGVSSTDTQYF. The DNA for the CDR3 is TGTGCCATCAGTAGCGGGGTTAGTAGCACAGATACGCAGTATTTT. The chain recombines TRBV10-3 with TRBJ2-3, with TRBD2 matching over 7 bases. Per germline, CDR1 ENHRY and CDR2 SYGVKD. The ends lost 5 bases at V and 0 bases at J; junction bases unmatched: 5. The CDR3 runs 15 residues.

The V gene is TRBV5-4, the J gene TRBJ2-3; a weak D match, TRBD2 (7 bases). The CDR3 is made up of 17 amino acids. V lost 4 bases and J lost 5, with 23 bases in between. Germline V lookup: CDR1 SGHNT, CDR2 YYREEE (reference sequence). CDR3 coding DNA: TGTGCCAGCAGCCCCCCCCGCGGGGGCGGGGGCGGAGATACGCAGTATTTT. This encodes CASSPPRGGGGGDTQYF.

V and J are TRBV3-1 (or the pseudogene TRBV3-2) and TRBJ1-4, with D tentatively TRBD1 (5 bases). Germline loops: CDR1 LGHDT, CDR2 YNNKEL (reference sequence). The CDR3 has 18 amino acids. The V and J ends lost 0 bases and 8 bases respectively, with 22 bases between them. DNA for the CDR3: TGTGCCAGCAGCCAAGATACGGGCCGCGGGGCTGGAGGAGAAAAACTGTTTTTT. Amino acid sequence: CASSQDTGRGAGGEKLFF.

This chain uses TRBV9 with TRBJ2-1; 9 bases match TRBD1. This CDR3 spans 14 amino acids. V dropped 4 bases and J dropped 6; count of bases not matched to a gene: 5. CDR1 is SGDLS and CDR2 is YYNGEE in the germline V gene. The CDR3 nucleotides read TGTGCCAGCAGCTCGGGACAGGGTTTCAATGAGCAGTTCTTC. It is translated as CASSSGQGFNEQFF.

The V call is TRBV9, the J call TRBJ1-3; 11 nucleotides align to TRBD1. Germline CDR1 SGDLS, CDR2 YYNGEE. The CDR3 has 16 residues. Trimming took 3 bases from V and 5 from J; bases not matched to a gene: 7. The DNA for the CDR3 is TGTGCCAGCAGCGGGGTAGGACAGGGGGCAAGAAACACCATATATTTT. It yields the protein CASSGVGQGARNTIYF. Complete variable domain (other parts from reference TRBV9 and TRBJ1-3): DSGVTQTPKHLITATGQRVTLRCSPRSGDLSVYWYQQSLDQGLQFLIQYYNGEERAKGNILERFSAQQFPDLHSELNLSSLELGDSALYFCASSGVGQGARNTIYFGEGSWLTVV.

The chain uses TRBV27 and TRBJ2-6; TRBD1 matches 7 bases. V lost 5 bases to trimming and J lost 5 bases; unmatched junction nucleotides: 15. The CDR3 consists of 18 residues. CDR1 MNHEY and CDR2 SMNVEV come from the germline V gene (reference sequence). CDR3 DNA sequence: TGTGCCAGCAGTCTACACCCCGGACAGGTCCGTAGGGCCAACGTCCTGACTTTC. This encodes CASSLHPGQVRRANVLTF.

In its sample, this clone was seen once. V is TRBV19 and J is TRBJ1-2; perhaps TRBD1 as D (6 bases). This CDR3 is 17 amino acids long. Germline V lookup: CDR1 LNHDA, CDR2 SQIVND (reference sequence). V was clipped by 7 bases and J by 4 bases, with 25 bases between them. The CDR3 sequence is CASTRGGSSFEIYGYTF. The CDR3 nucleotides read TGTGCCAGTACCCGAGGGGGATCGTCCTTTGAAATCTATGGCTACACCTTC.

The chain uses TRBV20-1 and TRBJ1-4; no firm D call. This CDR3 spans 11 amino acids. V was shortened by 5 bases and J by 7 bases, with 8 bases between the two germline ends. The germline V gene has CDR1 DFQATT and CDR2 SNEGSKA (reference sequence). The CDR3 DNA follows: TGCAGTGCTCCGGGGAGTGAAAAACTGTTTTTT. Translated, it gives CSAPGSEKLFF.

The V and J genes are TRBV19 and TRBJ2-2, with D possibly matching TRBD1 (6 bases). With 6 bases removed from V and 1 base from J, the gap between germline ends came to 12 bases. The CDR3 length is 15 residues. The germline V gene encodes CDR1 LNHDA and CDR2 SQIVND (reference sequence). CDR3 nucleotide sequence: TGTGCCAGTAGACCCGTGACAGGGAACACCGGGGAGCTGTTTTTT. Amino acids: CASRPVTGNTGELFF.

The rearrangement uses TRBV11-1 and TRBJ1-2, with a tentative D call TRBD1 (6 bases). Germline CDR1 SGHAT, CDR2 FQDESV (reference sequence). The CDR3 is 14 amino acids. The germline V and J ends were trimmed by 4 bases and 8 bases, with 17 bases remaining between them. The CDR3 spells CASSSGTGIHGYTF. DNA of the CDR3: TGTGCCAGCAGCTCCGGAACAGGGATTCACGGCTACACCTTC.

This chain uses TRBV19 with TRBJ1-6, with 8 positions matching TRBD1. The V gene's germline CDR1 is LNHDA and CDR2 SQIVND (reference sequence). J lost 10 bases, V lost 7 bases, and 9 bases had no gene match. The CDR3 has 14 amino acids. This CDR3 is CASTRTGMGSPLHF. CDR3 sequence (DNA): TGTGCCAGTACCCGGACAGGGATGGGCTCACCCCTCCACTTT.

This chain uses TRBV4-1 with TRBJ1-1; D might be TRBD1 (5 bases). The germline V and J ends were trimmed by 4 bases and 6 bases, with 15 bases remaining between them. This CDR3 comprises 14 residues. Germline CDR1 MGHRA, CDR2 YSYEKL. The CDR3 region has the DNA TGCGCCAGCAGCCCCGGTATTGGAGGGGCTGAAGCTTTCTTT. It encodes CASSPGIGGAEAFF.

The rearrangement uses TRBV10-2 and TRBJ2-5, with a weak D call TRBD2 (7 bases). Germline V CDR1 and CDR2: WSHSY, SAAADI. The CDR3 consists of 16 residues. Trimming stripped 3 bases from V and 5 bases from J, with 19 bases between. The CDR3 loop reads CASSDRWDGGPETQYF. The CDR3 coding sequence is TGCGCCAGCAGTGATCGTTGGGACGGGGGGCCGGAGACCCAGTACTTC.

The gene calls are TRBV11-3 and TRBJ2-1; 8 nucleotides agree with TRBD2. Germline V gives CDR1 SGHNT, CDR2 YENEEA. CDR3 length: 14 residues. Trimming took 6 bases from V and 5 from J; bases not matched to a gene: 6. The chain's CDR3 is CASSPGLAHNEQFF. DNA for the CDR3: TGTGCCAGCAGTCCTGGACTAGCACACAATGAGCAGTTCTTC. Variable domain in full (rest from reference TRBV11-3 and TRBJ2-1): EAGVVQSPRYKIIEKKQPVAFWCNPISGHNTLYWYLQNLGQGPELLIRYENEEAVDDSQLPKDRFSAERLKGVDSTLKIQPAELGDSAVYLCASSPGLAHNEQFFGPGTRLTVL.

The genes are TRBV7-9 and TRBJ1-2; 11 nucleotides line up with TRBD1. The junction had 11 bases not matched to a gene; V was cut back by 6 bases and J by 14 bases. CDR3 size: 13 residues. Germline CDR1 is SEHNR and CDR2 is FQNEAQ (reference sequence). The CDR3 loop reads CASRPPGQGVDTF. The CDR3 DNA reads TGTGCCAGCAGGCCCCCGGGACAGGGGGTGGATACCTTC.

This clone has more than one count but fewer than ten. Here the CDR3 reads CASSSLVGTDTQYF. The CDR3 DNA is TGCGCCAGCAGCAGCCTGGTCGGGACAGATACGCAGTATTTT. V gene TRBV5-1 combines with J gene TRBJ2-3; D unclear. The ends were cut back, 4 bases at V and 3 bases at J, with 12 bases in the middle. The germline gives CDR1 SGHRS, CDR2 YFSETQ. This CDR3 has 14 amino acids.

The sample holds a few counts of this clone. The genes are TRBV2 and TRBJ1-6, with D unresolved. Trimming removed 4 bases from V and 4 bases from J, with 5 bases in between. Germline-derived CDR1 and CDR2 are SNHLY and FYNNEI. The CDR3 runs to 13 residues. As DNA, the CDR3 is TGTGCCAGCAGTGCGCAGTATAATTCACCCCTCCACTTT. It specifies CASSAQYNSPLHF.

The chain uses TRBV11-2 and TRBJ1-3; D gene unclear. Germline CDR1 is SGHAT and CDR2 is FQNNGV. The CDR3 covers 13 residues. The ends were cut back, 4 bases at V and 8 bases at J, with 12 bases in the middle. CDR3 sequence reads: CASSSLVRDTIYF. The DNA for the CDR3 is TGTGCCAGCAGCTCCCTCGTCCGGGACACCATATATTTT.

J is TRBJ2-3 and V is TRBV5-4; TRBD2 aligns across 10 bases. Trimming removed 4 bases from V and 0 bases from J; junction bases left unmatched: 11. CDR3 size: 18 residues. From germline, CDR1 is SGHNT and CDR2 YYREEE (reference sequence). CDR3 protein: CASSPSGGARASTDTQYF. CDR3 coding DNA: TGTGCCAGCAGCCCAAGCGGGGGGGCCCGAGCGAGCACAGATACGCAGTATTTT.

This clone was found a few times. The chain joins TRBV18 to TRBJ2-6; 11 bases agree with TRBD1. CDR1 KGHSH and CDR2 LQKENI come from the germline V gene. Unmatched junction bases numbered 3, after V lost 3 bases and J lost 2 bases. This CDR3 is 17 amino acids long. CDR3 coding DNA: TGTGCCAGCTCACCGGACAGGGGGCGCGCTGGGGCCAACGTCCTGACTTTC. Translating gives CASSPDRGRAGANVLTF.

The chain couples TRBV5-1 to TRBJ2-7; TRBD1 agrees at 7 bases. This CDR3 contains 14 residues. The germline CDR1 and CDR2 sequences are SGHRS and YFSETQ. The V gene end was trimmed by 1 base and the J gene end by 7 bases; junction bases not matched to a gene: 8. The CDR3 here is CASSLKGASGEQYF. Written as DNA, the CDR3 is TGCGCCAGCAGCTTGAAGGGGGCGTCGGGTGAGCAGTACTTC.

The chain has TRBV19 and TRBJ1-3; perhaps TRBD1 as D (6 bases). Germline CDR1 LNHDA, CDR2 SQIVND (reference sequence). CDR3 length: 16 amino acids. Trimming left V 7 bases short and J 5 bases short, with 21 bases between. The CDR3 region has the DNA TGTGCCAGTACGGGTGTCTTGGGGGCGTACAGAAACACCATATATTTT. The encoded protein is CASTGVLGAYRNTIYF.

The rearrangement links TRBV6-1 to TRBJ2-1; D is possibly TRBD2 (7 bases). CDR3 length: 18 amino acids. Trimming left V 2 bases short and J 8 bases short, with 25 bases between. Germline lookup yields CDR1 MNHNS and CDR2 SASEGT. DNA of the CDR3: TGTGCCAGCAGTGAACCCTCGGTGAGGCACAGGGAGGGGGATGAGCAGTTCTTC. This gives the protein CASSEPSVRHREGDEQFF.